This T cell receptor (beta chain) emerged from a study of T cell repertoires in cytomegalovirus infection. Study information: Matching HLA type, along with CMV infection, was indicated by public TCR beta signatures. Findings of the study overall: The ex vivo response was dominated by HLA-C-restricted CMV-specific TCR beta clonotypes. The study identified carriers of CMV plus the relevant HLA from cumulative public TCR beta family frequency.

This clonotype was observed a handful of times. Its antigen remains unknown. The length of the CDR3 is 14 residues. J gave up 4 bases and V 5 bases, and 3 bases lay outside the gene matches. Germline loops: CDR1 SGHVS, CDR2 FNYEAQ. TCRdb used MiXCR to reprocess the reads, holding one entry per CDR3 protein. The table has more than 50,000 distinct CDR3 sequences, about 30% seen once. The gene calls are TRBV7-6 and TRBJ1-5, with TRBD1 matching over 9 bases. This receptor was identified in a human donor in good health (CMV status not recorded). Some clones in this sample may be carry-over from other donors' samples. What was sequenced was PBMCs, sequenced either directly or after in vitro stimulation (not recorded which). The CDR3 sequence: CASSRTGENQPQHF. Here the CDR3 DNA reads TGTGCCAGCAGCCGGACAGGGGAGAATCAGCCCCAGCATTTT. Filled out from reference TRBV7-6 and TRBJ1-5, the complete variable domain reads GAGVSQSPRYKVTKRGQDVALRCDPISGHVSLYWYRQALGQGPEFLTYFNYEAQQDKSGLPNDRFSAERPEGSISTLTIQRTEQRDSAMYRCASSRTGENQPQHFGDGTRLSIL.